A single sample is the source of the 9 T cell receptor beta chains below, sequenced in a study of shared clonotypes between healthy human individuals. TCRdb keeps only in-frame clones here, not all; method: immunoSEQ multiplex PCR. The table lists about 2.2 million clones, around 95% of them singletons, with over 1.5% in the top ten. Terminally differentiated effector memory CD45RA+ cells were excluded by CCR7 positive selection of CD45RO-negative cells. The source material was naive CD8+ T cells from PBMCs. Receptors originate from a man aged 18 to 30 in good health. Some clones in this sample may be carry-over from other donors' samples.

Comment on this clone: Other DNA sequences of this sample code for an identical CDR3. The chain links TRBV9 to TRBJ1-5; no clear D gene. The CDR3 spans 15 residues. Between the trimmed V and J ends, which lost 0 bases and 2 bases, there was a span of 9 bases. Germline CDR1 SGDLS, CDR2 YYNGEE. The CDR3 region has the DNA TGTGCCAGCAGCGTAGGGCTCAGCGGCAATCAGCCCCAGCATTTT. Its translation is CASSVGLSGNQPQHF.

The chain is built from TRBV29-1 and TRBJ1-1; unclear D gene. V was cut by 3 bases and J by 6 bases, with 11 bases left in between. The CDR3 totals 12 residues. Germline CDR1 reads SQVTM; CDR2 reads ANQGSEA. CDR3 nucleotide sequence: TGCAGCGTTGACGGGGTTTCCTCTGAAGCTTTCTTT. It specifies CSVDGVSSEAFF.

The chain joins TRBV6-5 to TRBJ2-7, with D unclear. Trimming cost V 4 bases and J 1 base, with 8 bases left between them. This CDR3 contains 13 residues. Germline values: CDR1 MNHEY, CDR2 SVGAGI. CDR3 DNA sequence: TGTGCCAGCAGTTTGGACCGATCCTACGAGCAGTACTTC. Its translation is CASSLDRSYEQYF.

The chain has TRBV28 and TRBJ2-3, with 8 positions matching TRBD1. Trimming removed 5 bases from V and 9 bases from J; junction bases left unmatched: 4. Germline V lookup: CDR1 MDHEN, CDR2 SYDVKM. The CDR3 is 12 amino acids. In DNA, the CDR3 is TGTGCCAGCAGTCCGGACAGGGAGACGCAGTATTTT. This codes for CASSPDRETQYF.

Comment on this clone: The germline gene is not matched at one end of the junction; a read error may be the cause. The V gene is TRBV29-1, the J gene TRBJ2-1; perhaps TRBD2 as D (5 bases). The V gene's germline CDR1 is SQVTM and CDR2 ANQGSEA. The CDR3 has 12 amino acids. The CDR3 DNA follows: TGCAGCGGTGAATCGCGGGTTGATGAGCAGTTCTTC. Translating it yields CSGESRVDEQFF.

This clone was found once. The CDR3 here is CASLGGARTYEQYF. Here the CDR3 DNA reads TGTGCCAGCCTCGGGGGGGCTAGAACCTACGAGCAGTACTTC. This chain links TRBV6-1 with TRBJ2-7; TRBD2 aligns across 8 bases. Germline CDR1 is MNHNS and CDR2 is SASEGT. The CDR3 loop spans 14 amino acids. The V gene end was trimmed by 8 bases and the J gene end by 2 bases; junction bases not matched to a gene: 8.

This clone was seen just once. This sequence joins TRBV2 and TRBJ2-7; 9 nucleotides align to TRBD2. J was trimmed by 2 bases and V by 6 bases; bases with no gene match: 2. The CDR3 has 13 residues. Germline CDR1 and CDR2: SNHLY and FYNNEI. Here the CDR3 DNA reads TGTGCCAGCAGGCGGGAGGGGACCTACGAGCAGTACTTC. Amino acid sequence: CASRREGTYEQYF. Complete variable domain (other parts from reference TRBV2 and TRBJ2-7): EPEVTQTPSHQVTQMGQEVILRCVPISNHLYFYWYRQILGQKVEFLVSFYNNEISEKSEIFDDQFSVERPDGSNFTLKIRSTKLEDSAMYFCASRREGTYEQYFGPGTRLTVT.

The chain recombines TRBV9 with TRBJ1-1; 8 nucleotides match TRBD1. The CDR3 loop spans 16 amino acids. Trimming at V came to 3 bases and at J to 4 bases, leaving 11 bases not matched to a gene. Per germline, CDR1 SGDLS and CDR2 YYNGEE. CDR3 protein: CASSAGQGIWSTEAFF. The CDR3 coding sequence is TGTGCCAGCAGCGCCGGACAGGGTATCTGGAGCACTGAAGCTTTCTTT.

The genes are TRBV7-9 and TRBJ2-1; weak D call: TRBD2 (5 bases). The V gene's germline CDR1 is SEHNR and CDR2 FQNEAQ (reference sequence). Trimming removed 4 bases at V and 8 bases at J, with 15 bases between. The CDR3 runs 14 residues. CDR3 sequence (DNA): TGTGCCAGCAGCTACCCGCTCCCGAGGGATGAGCAGTTCTTC. Translated: CASSYPLPRDEQFF.